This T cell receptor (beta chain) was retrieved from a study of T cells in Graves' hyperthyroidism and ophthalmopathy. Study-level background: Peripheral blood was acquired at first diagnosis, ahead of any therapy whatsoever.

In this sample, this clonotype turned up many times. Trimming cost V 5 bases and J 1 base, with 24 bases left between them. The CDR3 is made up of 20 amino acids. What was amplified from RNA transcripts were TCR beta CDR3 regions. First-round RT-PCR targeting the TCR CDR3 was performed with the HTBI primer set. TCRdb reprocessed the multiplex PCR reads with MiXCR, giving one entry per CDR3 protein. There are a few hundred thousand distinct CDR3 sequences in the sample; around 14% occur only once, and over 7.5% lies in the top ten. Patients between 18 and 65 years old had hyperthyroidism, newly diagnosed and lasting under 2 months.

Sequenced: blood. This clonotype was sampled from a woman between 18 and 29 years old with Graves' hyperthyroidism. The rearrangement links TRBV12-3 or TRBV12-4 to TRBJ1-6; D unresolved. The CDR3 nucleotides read TGTGCCAGCAGTCAACCCGGGAATAGTATCGGGTGGTCCTATAATTCACCCCTCCACTTT. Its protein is CASSQPGNSIGWSYNSPLHF.